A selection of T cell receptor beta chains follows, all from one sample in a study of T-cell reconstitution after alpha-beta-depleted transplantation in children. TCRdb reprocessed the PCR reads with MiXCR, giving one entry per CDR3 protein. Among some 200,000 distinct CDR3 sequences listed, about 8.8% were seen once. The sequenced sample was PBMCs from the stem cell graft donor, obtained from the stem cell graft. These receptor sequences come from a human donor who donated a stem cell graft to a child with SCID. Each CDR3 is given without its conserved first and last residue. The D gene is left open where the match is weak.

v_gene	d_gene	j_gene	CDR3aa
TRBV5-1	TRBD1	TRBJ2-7	ASMVTGGDEQY
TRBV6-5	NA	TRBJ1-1	ASSYDVRNTEAF
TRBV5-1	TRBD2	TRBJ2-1	ASGGDSRSNEQF
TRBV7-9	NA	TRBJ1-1	ASSQVAGAVVNTEAF
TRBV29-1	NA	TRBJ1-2	SVEDPPDGYT
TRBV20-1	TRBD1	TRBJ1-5	SARETGGQPQH
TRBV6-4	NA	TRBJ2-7	ASSDCFLRSGSYEQY
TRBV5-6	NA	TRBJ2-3	ASSLKRVSTDTQY
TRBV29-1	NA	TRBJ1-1	SVEDSVRSLAEAF
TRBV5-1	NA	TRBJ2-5	ASSLALSDGTQY
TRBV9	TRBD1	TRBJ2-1	ASSVVGTGPYNEQF
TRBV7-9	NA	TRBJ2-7	ASSFGASYEQY
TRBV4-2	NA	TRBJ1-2	ASSQTSARGYT
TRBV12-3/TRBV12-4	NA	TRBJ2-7	ASSRGKYEQY
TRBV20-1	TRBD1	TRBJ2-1	SAPPQGADNEQF
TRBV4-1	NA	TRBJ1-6	ASSQGTFGTENSPLH
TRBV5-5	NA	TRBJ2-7	ASSLSAGLRSLGEQY
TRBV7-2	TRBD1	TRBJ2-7	ASSRRTGYEQY
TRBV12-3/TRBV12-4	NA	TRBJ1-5	ASSLTGRSNQPQH
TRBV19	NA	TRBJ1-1	ASCRVGNTEAF
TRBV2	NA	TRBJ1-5	ASSARTVKNQPQH
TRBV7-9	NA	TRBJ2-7	ASSLAPYEQY
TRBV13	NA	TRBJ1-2	ASSLGVLYAGLYGYT
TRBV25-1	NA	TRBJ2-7	ASSVKGTGEQY
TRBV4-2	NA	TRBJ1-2	ASSQAGADYGYT
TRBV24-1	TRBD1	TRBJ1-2	ATSDRDRLYGYT
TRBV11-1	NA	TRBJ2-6	ASSLTDPLDRSLSGANVLT
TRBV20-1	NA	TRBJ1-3	SAFLGGSGNTIY
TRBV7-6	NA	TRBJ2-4	ASSPQPGVAKNIQY
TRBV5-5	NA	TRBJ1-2	ASSPSSSYGYT
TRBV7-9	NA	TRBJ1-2	ASSRGSGPGWGYT
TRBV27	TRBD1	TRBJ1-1	ASSLYQGALDTEAF
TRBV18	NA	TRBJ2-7	ASSAGHLFYEQY
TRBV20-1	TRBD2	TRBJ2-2	SARDQSSGAPNTGELF
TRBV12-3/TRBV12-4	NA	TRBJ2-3	ASSPRGPPSTDTQY
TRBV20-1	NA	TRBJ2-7	SARDRDYEQY
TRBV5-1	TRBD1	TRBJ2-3	ASSLEGAFDTQY
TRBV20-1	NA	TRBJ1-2	SASPAGTNYGYT
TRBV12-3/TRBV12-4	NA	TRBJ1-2	ASSLALGGLHT
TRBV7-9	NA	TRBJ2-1	ASSLGGSSTLKSQF
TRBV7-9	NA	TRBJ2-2	ASRVDSTTNTGELF
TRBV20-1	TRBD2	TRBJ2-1	SAPISGRLAVYNEQF
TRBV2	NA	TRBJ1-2	ASSFEGFPGYT
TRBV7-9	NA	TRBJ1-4	ASSLAFGPLDEKLF
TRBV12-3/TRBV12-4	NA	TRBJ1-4	ASSPGIGANEKLF
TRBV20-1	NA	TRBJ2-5	SARGGWETQY
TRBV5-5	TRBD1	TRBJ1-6	ASRSQGASNNSPLH